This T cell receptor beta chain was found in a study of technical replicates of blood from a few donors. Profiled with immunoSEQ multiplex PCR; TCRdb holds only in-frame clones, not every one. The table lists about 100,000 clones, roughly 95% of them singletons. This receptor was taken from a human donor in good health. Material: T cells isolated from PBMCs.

The CDR3 region has the DNA TGCGCCAGCAGTGGCATAGCGGGAGAGGATTACAATGAGCAGTTCTTC. Encoded protein: CASSGIAGEDYNEQFF. The chain joins TRBV10-1 to TRBJ2-1, with 9 positions matching TRBD2. CDR1 WNHNN and CDR2 SYGVQD come from the germline V gene (reference sequence). This CDR3 has 16 residues. The junction had 8 bases not matched to a gene; V was cut back by 4 bases and J by 4 bases.